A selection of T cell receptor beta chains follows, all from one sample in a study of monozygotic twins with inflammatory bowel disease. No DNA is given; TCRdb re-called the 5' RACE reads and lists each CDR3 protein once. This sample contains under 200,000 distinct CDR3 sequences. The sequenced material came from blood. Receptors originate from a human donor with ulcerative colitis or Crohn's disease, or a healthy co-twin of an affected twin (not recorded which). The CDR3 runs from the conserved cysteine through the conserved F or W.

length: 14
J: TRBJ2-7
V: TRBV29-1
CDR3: CSVEQVWGSPEQYF

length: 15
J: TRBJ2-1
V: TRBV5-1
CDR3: CASSSGTSGVNEQFF

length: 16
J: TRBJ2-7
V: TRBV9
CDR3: CASSTPGTGFSYEQYF

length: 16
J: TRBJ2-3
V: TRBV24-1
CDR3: CATSDTKRETTDTQYF

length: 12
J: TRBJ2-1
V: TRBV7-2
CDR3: CASSPEYNEQFF

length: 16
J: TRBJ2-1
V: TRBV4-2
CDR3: CASSQDPGGQYNEQFF

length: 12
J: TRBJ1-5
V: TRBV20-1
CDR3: CSARVANQPLHF

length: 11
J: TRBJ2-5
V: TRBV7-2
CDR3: CASSFGGIQYF

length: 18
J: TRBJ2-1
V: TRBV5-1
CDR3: CASSVGSVGLSSYNEQFF

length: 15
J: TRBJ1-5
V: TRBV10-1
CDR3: CASSPPTESNQPQHF